The 29 T cell receptor beta chains given below trace back to one sample, sequenced in a study of CD8 T cells in Susac syndrome. Reverse transcription used about 0.45 to 1 ug RNA and random hexamers. TCRdb reanalysed the immunoSEQ multiplex PCR reads using MiXCR and keeps one entry per CDR3 protein. The table lists some 80,000 distinct CDR3 sequences, roughly 93% of them singletons. The sequenced material came from CD8+ T cells from PBMCs. The receptors stem from a human donor in good health.

V and J are TRBV28 and TRBJ1-1, with a possible D match to TRBD1 (6 bases). This CDR3 is built from 14 residues. The V and J ends lost 10 bases and 5 bases respectively, with 20 bases between them. Germline V gives CDR1 MDHEN, CDR2 SYDVKM. The CDR3 loop reads CATHPRGGPTEAFF. In nucleotides, the CDR3 is TGTGCCACACATCCCCGAGGGGGACCGACTGAAGCTTTCTTT.

The gene calls are TRBV5-3 and TRBJ2-7; D is perhaps TRBD2 (5 bases). TRBV5-3 falls under the ORF class, with uncertain function. Trimming pared 4 bases from V and 3 bases from J, leaving 17 bases between. The CDR3 is 15 amino acids. Here the CDR3 reads CARSSLRREVYEQYV. DNA of the CDR3: TGTGCCAGAAGCAGCCTTCGCCGGGAAGTCTACGAGCAGTACGTC.

This chain's CDR3 is CASSRGGSANYGYTF. CDR3 in DNA: TGTGCCAGCAGTCGAGGGGGATCAGCTAACTATGGCTACACCTTC. The V and J genes are TRBV13 and TRBJ1-2; D might be TRBD1 (6 bases). The CDR3 runs to 15 residues. The V gene's germline CDR1 is PRHDT and CDR2 FYEKMQ (reference sequence). V dropped 6 bases and J dropped 0 bases, with 14 bases sitting between them. Complete variable domain (other parts from reference TRBV13 and TRBJ1-2): AAGVIQSPRHLIKEKRETATLKCYPIPRHDTVYWYQQGPGQDPQFLISFYEKMQSDKGSIPDRFSAQQFSDYHSELNMSSLELGDSALYFCASSRGGSANYGYTFGSGTRLTVV.

This clonotype appeared once. The chain uses TRBV29-1 and TRBJ2-1; the match to TRBD1 covers 8 bases. Germline V lookup: CDR1 SQVTM, CDR2 ANQGSEA. V shed 1 base and J 4 bases; nucleotides not matched to a gene: 9. The CDR3 spans 16 residues. This CDR3 reads CSVEGETGARYNEQFF. CDR3 bases: TGCAGCGTTGAAGGGGAGACAGGGGCACGTTACAATGAGCAGTTCTTC.

The chain uses TRBV4-3 and TRBJ1-5; 10 positions match TRBD1. Germline assignment: CDR1 LGHNA and CDR2 YSLEER. The CDR3 spans 14 residues. V trimming: 2 bases; J trimming: 8 bases; junction bases outside the gene matches: 3. As DNA, the CDR3 is TGCGCCAGCAGCCAATCCGGGACAGGGGAGCCCCAGCATTTT. Its translation: CASSQSGTGEPQHF.

The V and J genes are TRBV4-1 and TRBJ2-4, with a possible D match to TRBD1 (5 bases). The CDR3 length is 16 residues. Germline CDR1 is MGHRA and CDR2 is YSYEKL. V shed 3 bases and J shed 7 bases, with 19 bases lying between them. CDR3 nucleotides: TGCGCCAGCAGCCATTGGAAGGGGCCGGGCATTAACATTCAGTACTTC. Translated, it gives CASSHWKGPGINIQYF.

The rearrangement links TRBV6-2 or TRBV6-3 to TRBJ2-1; the match to TRBD1 covers 7 bases. Germline V CDR1 and CDR2: MNHEY, SVGEGT. This CDR3 has 14 amino acids. J lost 3 bases, V lost 4 bases, and 3 bases had no gene match. CDR3 sequence reads: CASSSGTVYNEQFF. The CDR3 DNA follows: TGTGCCAGCAGTTCAGGGACAGTCTACAATGAGCAGTTCTTC.

This clonotype was picked up one time. The rearrangement joins TRBV7-2 to TRBJ2-7, with TRBD1 matching over 11 bases. The CDR3 length is 14 residues. Germline V gives CDR1 SGHTA, CDR2 FQGNSA. V shed 6 bases and J 4 bases; nucleotides not matched to a gene: 5. This chain's CDR3 is CASRRGQGGYEQYF. The CDR3 bases are TGTGCCAGCAGGCGGGGACAGGGGGGGTACGAGCAGTACTTC.

The chain has TRBV4-1 and TRBJ1-1; D is uncertain. CDR3 length equals 13 residues. Between the trimmed V and J ends, which lost 0 bases and 7 bases, there was a span of 9 bases. Germline-derived CDR1 and CDR2 are MGHRA and YSYEKL. The CDR3 is CASSQDSYLEAFF. In nucleotides, the CDR3 is TGCGCCAGCAGCCAAGATTCGTACCTTGAAGCTTTCTTT.

The chain employs TRBV7-9 and TRBJ2-7, with 8 bases matching TRBD1. J was trimmed by 7 bases and V by 4 bases; bases with no gene match: 15. The CDR3 is 16 amino acids. In germline, CDR1 is SEHNR, CDR2 FQNEAQ (reference sequence). This CDR3 is CASSSPNHRQGIEQYF. CDR3 nucleotides: TGTGCCAGCAGCTCACCCAACCACAGACAGGGGATAGAGCAGTACTTC.

The genes are TRBV15 and TRBJ2-1; 8 nucleotides align to TRBD2. This CDR3 is 16 amino acids long. Germline assignment: CDR1 LNHNV and CDR2 YYDKDF (reference sequence). V was pared by 2 bases and J by 6 bases, with 9 bases of the junction left unmatched. CDR3 sequence: CATSRSGTRLGNEQFF. CDR3 coding DNA: TGTGCCACCAGCAGATCCGGGACTAGGCTGGGCAATGAGCAGTTCTTC. The whole variable domain, filled in from reference TRBV15 and TRBJ2-1, reads DAMVIQNPRYQVTQFGKPVTLSCSQTLNHNVMYWYQQKSSQAPKLLFHYYDKDFNNEADTPDNFQSRRPNTSFCFLDIRSPGLGDTAMYLCATSRSGTRLGNEQFFGPGTRLTVL.

V and J are TRBV21-1 and TRBJ2-7; TRBD1, as called in the table, went unchecked against the DNA. TRBV21-1 is designated a pseudogene. The CDR3 is made up of 16 amino acids. The CDR3: CASSKEEQGGLNEQYF. The CDR3 DNA reads as TGTGCCAGCAGCAAAGAGGAGCAGGGGGGATTGAATGAGCAGTACTTC.

CDR3 bases: TGCGCCAGTACAGGGGGCACGAACACTGAAGCTTTCTTT. It encodes CASTGGTNTEAFF. This rearrangement joins TRBV5-1 to TRBJ1-1, with 9 bases aligning to TRBD1. The V gene end was trimmed by 8 bases and the J gene end by 1 base; junction bases not matched to a gene: 3. Germline CDR1 is SGHRS and CDR2 is YFSETQ. The CDR3 totals 13 residues.

This clonotype was counted only a few times. This chain connects TRBV6-5 to TRBJ2-5; TRBD1 is a possible D gene (5 bases). The CDR3 spans 15 residues. Per the germline V gene, CDR1 is MNHEY and CDR2 is SVGAGI. Between the trimmed V and J ends, which lost 6 bases and 2 bases, there was a span of 16 bases. The CDR3 nucleotides are TGTGCCAGCAGCCCCCGGGCAGGGCTGCAAGAGACCCAGTACTTC. It is translated as CASSPRAGLQETQYF.

The rearrangement uses TRBV27 and TRBJ2-7; unclear D gene. CDR1 and CDR2 (germline): MNHEY, SMNVEV (reference sequence). V lost 0 bases, J lost 1 base, and 7 bases lay in between. CDR3 size: 14 residues. The CDR3 reads CASSLSKTSYEQYV. CDR3 coding DNA: TGTGCCAGCAGTTTATCTAAAACATCCTACGAGCAGTACGTC.

The chain carries TRBV4-1 and TRBJ2-7; no definite D call. The CDR3 contains 15 residues. V was trimmed by 2 bases and J by 0 bases, leaving 11 bases between them. Germline CDR1 is MGHRA and CDR2 is YSYEKL. CDR3 in amino acids: CASSQFHSLSYEQYF. The DNA for the CDR3 is TGCGCCAGCAGCCAATTTCACAGTCTCTCCTACGAGCAGTACTTC.

In its sample, this clonotype was seen once. The chain couples TRBV29-1 to TRBJ1-2; 11 bases are a match to TRBD1. Trimming at V came to 4 bases and at J to 4 bases, leaving 8 bases not matched to a gene. CDR1 is SQVTM and CDR2 is ANQGSEA in the germline V gene. The CDR3 is 15 amino acids. The CDR3 reads CSVAGTGGPGYGYTF. Written as DNA, the CDR3 is TGCAGCGTTGCCGGGACAGGGGGGCCTGGCTATGGCTACACCTTC.

This chain uses TRBV18 with TRBJ1-2; 7 nucleotides line up with TRBD1. V was clipped by 3 bases and J by 9 bases; unmatched bases: 4. The germline V gene encodes CDR1 KGHSH and CDR2 LQKENI. The CDR3 spans 12 residues. The CDR3 region has the DNA TGTGCCAGCTCACCCGAGACAGGGAGCTACACCTTC. This sequence encodes CASSPETGSYTF.

This clonotype was seen a few times. The chain combines TRBV7-9 with TRBJ1-1; tentatively, D is TRBD1 (5 bases). This CDR3 contains 13 residues. CDR1 and CDR2 from the germline V gene are SEHNR and FQNEAQ (reference sequence). V was clipped by 4 bases and J by 3 bases, with 9 bases between them. The CDR3 DNA is TGTGCCAGCAGCTCGCAGGGAGACACTGAAGCTTTCTTT. Translated, it gives CASSSQGDTEAFF.

V gene TRBV13 combines with J gene TRBJ2-7, with a possible D match to TRBD2 (6 bases). Germline CDR1 reads PRHDT; CDR2 reads FYEKMQ (reference sequence). The CDR3 sequence is 13 residues long. Deletions cut 1 base from V and 7 bases from J, with 11 bases between. CDR3 amino acids: CASSLAAGGEQYV. Here the CDR3 DNA reads TGTGCCAGCAGCTTAGCGGCCGGAGGGGAGCAGTACGTC.

This clonotype has a handful of counts. This chain connects TRBV29-1 to TRBJ1-2; D remains unclear. CDR3 size: 8 residues. Germline CDR1 reads SQVTM; CDR2 reads ANQGSEA. Trimming took off 7 bases at V and 8 bases at J, with 5 bases between the two ends. The CDR3 nucleotides are TGCAGCGATTACGGCTACACCTTC. Amino acids: CSDYGYTF.

This clonotype occurred once. The gene calls are TRBV7-6 and TRBJ2-5, with TRBD2 matching over 13 bases. V was pared by 10 bases and J by 5 bases, with 16 bases of the junction left unmatched. The CDR3 consists of 17 residues. Germline CDR1 reads SGHVS; CDR2 reads FNYEAQ. The chain's CDR3 is CATKLAGGPGLTETQYF. DNA of the CDR3: TGTGCCACCAAACTAGCGGGGGGGCCAGGTCTCACGGAGACCCAGTACTTC.

The chain joins TRBV7-9 to TRBJ2-7, with 10 bases that match TRBD1. CDR1 SEHNR and CDR2 FQNEAQ come from the germline V gene (reference sequence). V trimming: 3 bases; J trimming: 4 bases; junction bases outside the gene matches: 6. The CDR3 consists of 15 residues. The CDR3 bases are TGTGCCAGCAGCTTTGGACAGGGGGTGGAATACGAGCAGTACGTC. Its translation: CASSFGQGVEYEQYV.

The chain carries TRBV5-1 and TRBJ2-7; 10 bases match TRBD1. Germline lookup yields CDR1 SGHRS and CDR2 YFSETQ. The CDR3 is made up of 14 amino acids. The junction had 3 bases not matched to a gene; V was cut back by 3 bases and J by 3 bases. For the CDR3, the DNA is TGCGCCAGCAGCTCCGGGACAGGGGTCTACGAGCAGTACGTC. This codes for CASSSGTGVYEQYV.

The chain has TRBV9 and TRBJ2-1; no clear D gene. The CDR3 runs to 11 residues. The germline V and J ends were trimmed by 8 bases and 6 bases, with 9 bases remaining between them. From germline, CDR1 is SGDLS and CDR2 YYNGEE. CDR3 nucleotides: TGTGCCAGTGGGCTGGTCAATGAGCAGTTCTTC. Amino acid sequence: CASGLVNEQFF. Supplemented by reference TRBV9 and TRBJ2-1, the full variable domain reads DSGVTQTPKHLITATGQRVTLRCSPRSGDLSVYWYQQSLDQGLQFLIQYYNGEERAKGNILERFSAQQFPDLHSELNLSSLELGDSALYFCASGLVNEQFFGPGTRLTVL.

This clonotype was picked up one time. V usage is TRBV2 and J usage is TRBJ2-7; possibly TRBD1 for D (6 bases). Germline values: CDR1 SNHLY, CDR2 FYNNEI. This CDR3 region has 12 residues. The V gene lost 7 bases and the J gene lost 3 bases, with 10 bases spanning the gap. CDR3 DNA sequence: TGTGCCAGCAAGCAGGGGTACTACGAGCAGTACTTC. Translation gives CASKQGYYEQYF.

This clonotype has a single count. This chain uses TRBV12-3 or TRBV12-4 with TRBJ1-4, with TRBD1 matching over 8 bases. This CDR3 comprises 15 residues. The junction had 8 bases not matched to a gene; V was cut back by 5 bases and J by 6 bases. CDR3 loop: CASSERTGMYEKLFF. As DNA, the CDR3 is TGTGCCAGCAGTGAACGGACAGGGATGTATGAAAAACTGTTTTTT.

The chain uses TRBV5-1 and TRBJ2-5, with TRBD2 identical over 8 bases. The CDR3 sequence is 14 residues long. Per the germline V gene, CDR1 is SGHRS and CDR2 is YFSETQ. With V trimmed by 4 bases and J by 4 bases, 6 bases remained unmatched. The CDR3 nucleotides read TGCGCCAGCAGCGGAGTACGGGGGGGAGAGACCCAGTACTTC. Amino acid sequence: CASSGVRGGETQYF.

This chain links TRBV19 with TRBJ1-1; TRBD1 aligns across 10 bases. Germline values: CDR1 LNHDA, CDR2 SQIVND (reference sequence). V trimming: 7 bases; J trimming: 4 bases; junction bases outside the gene matches: 3. This CDR3 has 13 amino acids. CDR3 protein: CASIGQGVTEAFF. CDR3 in DNA: TGTGCCAGTATAGGACAGGGGGTCACTGAAGCTTTCTTT. The whole variable domain, filled in from reference TRBV19 and TRBJ1-1, reads DGGITQSPKYLFRKEGQNVTLSCEQNLNHDAMYWYRQDPGQGLRLIYYSQIVNDFQKGDIAEGYSVSREKKESFPLTVTSAQKNPTAFYLCASIGQGVTEAFFGQGTRLTVV.